This entry lists 28 T cell receptor beta chains sequenced from one sample in a study of T cells after posttransplantation cyclophosphamide (dated by TCRdb to 2016 to 2018). Viable CD3+CD4+ or CD3+CD8+ cells that were CCR7+CD45RA+CD45RO-CD95-CD27+CD28+ were classified as naive T cells. The receptor library was made with the immunoSEQ multiplex PCR assay. The immuneACCESS repertoire file appears here via TCRdb, limited to in-frame rearrangements. These files lack a portion of the clones; in checked studies, under half of the deficit traces to unresolved V genes, and the cause of the others is not known. In this sample the table shows about 32,000 clones, 91% of which occur a single time. The top ten constitute 0.1% of the sample. The sequencing input was naive CD4+ T cells sorted from blood. Receptors were obtained from a young man in good health and a related stem cell transplant donor.

The genes are TRBV19 and TRBJ1-5; D may be TRBD1 (5 bases). The CDR3 contains 14 residues. V shed 8 bases and J shed 3 bases, with 14 bases lying between them. The germline gives CDR1 LNHDA, CDR2 SQIVND (reference sequence). The CDR3 sequence: CASAKQDLNQPQHF. CDR3 nucleotide sequence: TGTGCCAGTGCTAAACAGGACCTCAATCAGCCCCAGCATTTT.

V is TRBV7-8 and J is TRBJ1-1; D not certain. Germline loops: CDR1 SGHVS, CDR2 FQNEAQ. CDR3 size: 12 residues. The V and J ends lost 5 bases and 7 bases respectively, with 11 bases between them. CDR3 coding DNA: TGTGCCAGCAGCCCCTATCGGGGTGAAGCTTTCTTT. Its protein product is CASSPYRGEAFF.

The V call is TRBV7-3, the J call TRBJ1-1, with 8 positions matching TRBD1. Germline V gene data show CDR1 as SGHTA and CDR2 as FQGTGA. This CDR3 spans 18 amino acids. V lost 5 bases and J lost 1; bases outside the gene matches: 15. The CDR3 nucleotides are TGTGCCAGCAGCCGCCCGACAGGGGCGGGTAAGGGGAACACTGAAGCTTTCTTT. Amino acids: CASSRPTGAGKGNTEAFF.

CDR3 residues: CASSPTSSGQETQYF. CDR3 nucleotides: TGTGCCAGCTCTCCGACTAGCAGCGGACAAGAGACCCAGTACTTC. V is TRBV18 and J is TRBJ2-5; 7 bases match TRBD2. J gave up 2 bases and V 6 bases, and 9 bases lay outside the gene matches. This CDR3 contains 15 residues. Germline CDR1 and CDR2: KGHSH and LQKENI.

The J gene is TRBJ2-1, the V gene TRBV25-1; 7 bases map to TRBD1. Germline CDR1 is MGHDK and CDR2 is SYGVNS. V trimming: 3 bases; J trimming: 5 bases; junction bases outside the gene matches: 4. The CDR3 length is 14 residues. DNA of the CDR3: TGTGCCAGCAGTGAGACAGGGTCGAACAATGAGCAGTTCTTC. Translated: CASSETGSNNEQFF.

The chain has TRBV7-8 and TRBJ2-1; the D gene is possibly TRBD2 (5 bases). Trimming removed 1 base from V and 1 base from J, with 8 bases in between. This CDR3 contains 15 residues. Germline CDR1 reads SGHVS; CDR2 reads FQNEAQ. CDR3 bases: TGTGCCAGCAGCTTAGTACTAGTGTCCTACAATGAGCAGTTCTTC. Translation: CASSLVLVSYNEQFF. The entire variable domain, with the rest obtained from reference TRBV7-8 and TRBJ2-1, is as follows: GAGVSQSPRYKVAKRGQDVALRCDPISGHVSLFWYQQALGQGPEFLTYFQNEAQLDKSGLPSDRFFAERPEGSVSTLKIQRTQQEDSAVYLCASSLVLVSYNEQFFGPGTRLTVL.

This chain links TRBV4-3 with TRBJ1-1; D not resolved. The CDR3 has 15 residues. Trimming removed 0 bases from V and 6 bases from J, with 14 bases in between. The germline gives CDR1 LGHNA, CDR2 YSLEER. Here the CDR3 DNA reads TGCGCCAGCAGCCAAGAACGGCATAGAGGAGCTGAAGCTTTCTTT. This codes for CASSQERHRGAEAFF.

The chain carries TRBV2 and TRBJ1-2; perhaps TRBD1 as D (6 bases). Germline loops: CDR1 SNHLY, CDR2 FYNNEI. CDR3 length: 14 residues. V was cut by 0 bases and J by 5 bases, with 10 bases left in between. The CDR3 reads CASSEADRYYGYTF. The CDR3 DNA sequence: TGTGCCAGCAGTGAAGCAGACAGGTATTATGGCTACACCTTC.

V usage is TRBV5-4 and J usage is TRBJ2-1; TRBD1 matches at 10 bases. V gave up 3 bases and J gave up 2 bases; unmatched junction bases: 2. CDR1 and CDR2 (germline): SGHNT, YYREEE (reference sequence). There are 15 residues in the CDR3. The DNA of the CDR3 is TGTGCCAGCAGCTGGGGACAGGGGACCTACAATGAGCAGTTCTTC. It yields the protein CASSWGQGTYNEQFF.

The chain combines TRBV4-3 with TRBJ1-1; TRBD1 is a possible D gene (6 bases). This CDR3 contains 16 residues. Per the germline V gene, CDR1 is LGHNA and CDR2 is YSLEER. V was shortened by 0 bases and J by 1 base, with 12 bases between the two germline ends. The CDR3, as DNA: TGCGCCAGCAGCCAAGATAACCACAGGGCGAACACTGAAGCTTTCTTT. Its protein is CASSQDNHRANTEAFF.

The chain employs TRBV7-3 and TRBJ2-1; 10 nucleotides agree with TRBD1. The CDR3 consists of 13 residues. From germline, CDR1 is SGHTA and CDR2 FQGTGA. J lost 13 bases, V lost 4 bases, and 7 bases had no gene match. For the CDR3, the DNA is TGTGCCAGCAGCTCAGACAGGGGGCTTAAACAGTTCTTC. It encodes CASSSDRGLKQFF.

The chain combines TRBV7-2 with TRBJ1-2, with 8 nucleotides matching TRBD1. The length of the CDR3 is 13 residues. The J segment lost 8 bases and the V segment lost 5 bases, leaving 7 bases of the junction unmatched. Per the germline V gene, CDR1 is SGHTA and CDR2 is FQGNSA. The CDR3 reads CASSPLTGVGYTF. CDR3 bases: TGTGCCAGCAGCCCTTTGACAGGGGTCGGCTACACCTTC.

The chain carries TRBV5-6 and TRBJ1-2; 9 nucleotides align to TRBD1. V gave up 6 bases and J gave up 5 bases; unmatched junction bases: 8. The CDR3 has 14 residues. The germline CDR1 and CDR2 sequences are SGHDT and YYEEEE. Written as DNA, the CDR3 is TGTGCCAGCACAAGGACAGGGGAATTTTATGGCTACACCTTC. Amino acids: CASTRTGEFYGYTF.

The rearrangement uses TRBV5-6 and TRBJ2-5; 7 bases fit TRBD2. The junction had 14 bases not matched to a gene; V was cut back by 2 bases and J by 10 bases. CDR3 length: 15 amino acids. Per germline, CDR1 SGHDT and CDR2 YYEEEE. The CDR3 DNA reads TGTGCCAGCAGCTTCGGGACTACGGCGTGGGAGGGCCAGTACTTC. Its protein is CASSFGTTAWEGQYF.

The V and J genes are TRBV9 and TRBJ1-3; 8 nucleotides align to TRBD1. The trim removed 2 bases at V and 2 bases at J, leaving 15 bases unmatched. Germline V gives CDR1 SGDLS, CDR2 YYNGEE. The CDR3 runs 19 residues. The CDR3 sequence is CASSVGPSDRELPGNTIYF. The CDR3 region has the DNA TGTGCCAGCAGCGTCGGCCCCTCGGACAGGGAATTGCCTGGAAACACCATATATTTT.

The chain has TRBV2 and TRBJ2-3; tentatively, D is TRBD2 (7 bases). Trimming took off 2 bases at V and 4 bases at J, with 13 bases between the two ends. Germline-derived CDR1 and CDR2 are SNHLY and FYNNEI. CDR3 length equals 15 residues. The CDR3 DNA reads TGTGCCAGCAGTGAATTCGGGGGGCTTCCAGATACGCAGTATTTT. It translates to CASSEFGGLPDTQYF.

This clone was observed once. The chain uses TRBV28 and TRBJ2-5, with TRBD1 identical over 7 bases. V lost 4 bases and J lost 6; bases outside the gene matches: 8. The germline V gene has CDR1 MDHEN and CDR2 SYDVKM. The CDR3 extends over 14 amino acids. The CDR3 region has the DNA TGTGCCAGCAGTTCCGGGACAGAGCTAAAGACCCAGTACTTC. Its protein product is CASSSGTELKTQYF.

This clone was seen more than once but under ten times. This chain uses TRBV2 with TRBJ1-4, with 7 bases aligning to TRBD1. Germline values: CDR1 SNHLY, CDR2 FYNNEI. The CDR3 spans 12 residues. V lost 8 bases to trimming and J lost 8 bases; unmatched junction nucleotides: 5. In nucleotides, the CDR3 is TGTGCCAGCCGACAGGGAAGGGAAAAACTGTTTTTT. Its translation: CASRQGREKLFF.

This chain connects TRBV5-4 to TRBJ2-7; TRBD2 matches 8 bases. The germline V gene encodes CDR1 SGHNT and CDR2 YYREEE (reference sequence). The CDR3 totals 17 residues. V lost 2 bases to trimming and J lost 2 bases; unmatched junction nucleotides: 12. As DNA, the CDR3 is TGTGCCAGCAGCTTACCACCCTTGCGGGGGGTTCCCTACGAGCAGTACTTC. This gives the protein CASSLPPLRGVPYEQYF.

This clone was recorded a few times. The chain employs TRBV10-3 and TRBJ1-3; a weak D match, TRBD1 (5 bases). V was cut by 6 bases and J by 0 bases, with 12 bases left in between. Germline V gene data show CDR1 as ENHRY and CDR2 as SYGVKD. The CDR3 runs 15 residues. CDR3 residues: CAISGTPFSGNTIYF. The DNA of the CDR3 is TGTGCCATCAGCGGGACTCCCTTCTCTGGAAACACCATATATTTT.

The chain links TRBV11-2 to TRBJ2-4; 7 nucleotides agree with TRBD1. Trimming removed 5 bases from V and 4 bases from J; junction bases left unmatched: 8. There are 15 residues in the CDR3. Germline V gene data show CDR1 as SGHAT and CDR2 as FQNNGV. The CDR3 is CASSPYRTGKNIQYF. DNA of the CDR3: TGTGCCAGCAGCCCGTATCGGACAGGAAAAAACATTCAGTACTTC.

The chain couples TRBV19 to TRBJ2-3; 7 nucleotides align to TRBD2. J gave up 4 bases and V 3 bases, and 7 bases lay outside the gene matches. Germline values: CDR1 LNHDA, CDR2 SQIVND (reference sequence). The CDR3 contains 15 residues. This chain's CDR3 is CASSISLAGSDTQYF. CDR3 DNA sequence: TGTGCCAGTAGTATCTCATTAGCGGGCTCAGATACGCAGTATTTT.

The chain has TRBV19 and TRBJ2-2; D perhaps matches TRBD1 (5 bases). Trimming shortened V by 4 bases and J by 0 bases, and 15 bases separated the two germline ends. CDR1 and CDR2 from the germline V gene are LNHDA and SQIVND (reference sequence). CDR3 size: 17 residues. The CDR3 coding sequence is TGTGCCAGTAGTAATTCATGGACAAATCCGAACACCGGGGAGCTGTTTTTT. It specifies CASSNSWTNPNTGELFF.

This clone was detected once. The chain links TRBV11-2 to TRBJ2-3; TRBD1 is a possible D gene (6 bases). V was pared by 1 base and J by 0 bases, with 11 bases between. The CDR3 extends over 16 amino acids. Germline CDR1 SGHAT, CDR2 FQNNGV. DNA for the CDR3: TGTGCCAGCAGCTTAGCCCAGGGGTATAGCACAGATACGCAGTATTTT. Its translation: CASSLAQGYSTDTQYF. The entire variable domain, with the rest obtained from reference TRBV11-2 and TRBJ2-3, is as follows: EAGVAQSPRYKIIEKRQSVAFWCNPISGHATLYWYQQILGQGPKLLIQFQNNGVVDDSQLPKDRFSAERLKGVDSTLKIQPAKLEDSAVYLCASSLAQGYSTDTQYFGPGTRLTVL.

CDR3: CASSSGLAGVWDEQFF. The CDR3 nucleotides read TGTGCCAGCAGCTCGGGACTAGCGGGGGTATGGGATGAGCAGTTCTTC. This rearrangement joins TRBV7-8 to TRBJ2-1; 14 nucleotides agree with TRBD2. Trimming at V came to 4 bases and at J to 8 bases, leaving 7 bases not matched to a gene. Per germline, CDR1 SGHVS and CDR2 FQNEAQ. The CDR3 contains 16 residues.

The chain recombines TRBV5-4 with TRBJ2-7; 7 positions agree with TRBD1. The germline V gene encodes CDR1 SGHNT and CDR2 YYREEE (reference sequence). Unmatched junction bases numbered 12, after V lost 4 bases and J lost 5 bases. The CDR3 runs to 15 residues. The CDR3: CASSHQGVRQNEQYF. The DNA for the CDR3 is TGTGCCAGCAGCCATCAGGGGGTGCGCCAGAACGAGCAGTACTTC. The full variable domain, in which reference TRBV5-4 and TRBJ2-7 provide the parts outside the CDR3, is ETGVTQSPTHLIKTRGQQVTLRCSSQSGHNTVSWYQQALGQGPQFIFQYYREEENGRGNFPPRFSGLQFPNYSSELNVNALELDDSALYLCASSHQGVRQNEQYFGPGTRLTVT.

This chain uses TRBV6-5 with TRBJ2-2; D is perhaps TRBD2 (5 bases). The V end lost 5 bases, the J end lost 3 bases, and 10 bases lay between the germline ends. The CDR3 has 14 residues. Per the germline V gene, CDR1 is MNHEY and CDR2 is SVGAGI. CDR3 residues: CASSRADYTGELFF. The CDR3 DNA reads as TGTGCCAGCAGTAGAGCGGATTACACCGGGGAGCTGTTTTTT.

In this sample, this clone turned up once. This chain uses TRBV7-2 with TRBJ1-6; D is possibly TRBD1 (6 bases). V shed 7 bases and J shed 8 bases, with 18 bases lying between them. The CDR3 length is 15 residues. CDR1 SGHTA and CDR2 FQGNSA come from the germline V gene. As DNA, the CDR3 is TGTGCCAGCACCATTTTGGGGGGGCTCGATTCACCCCTCCACTTT. As protein: CASTILGGLDSPLHF.